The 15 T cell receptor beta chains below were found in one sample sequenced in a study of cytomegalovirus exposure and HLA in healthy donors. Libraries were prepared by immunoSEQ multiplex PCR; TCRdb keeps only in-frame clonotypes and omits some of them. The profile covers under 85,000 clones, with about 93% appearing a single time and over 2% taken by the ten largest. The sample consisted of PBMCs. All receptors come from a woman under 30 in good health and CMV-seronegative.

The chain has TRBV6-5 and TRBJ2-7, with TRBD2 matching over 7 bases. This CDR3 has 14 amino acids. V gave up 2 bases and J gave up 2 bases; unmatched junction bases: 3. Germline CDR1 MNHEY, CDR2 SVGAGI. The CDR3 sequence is CASSYRAGAYEQYF. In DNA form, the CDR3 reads TGTGCCAGCAGTTACAGGGCGGGGGCCTACGAGCAGTACTTC.

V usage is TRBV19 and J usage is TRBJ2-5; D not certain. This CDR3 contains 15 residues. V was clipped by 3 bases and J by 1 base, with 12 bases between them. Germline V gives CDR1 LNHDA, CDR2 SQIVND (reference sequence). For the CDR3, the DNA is TGTGCCAGTAGTATCAGACTCCAAGCCCAAGAGACCCAGTACTTC. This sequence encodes CASSIRLQAQETQYF.

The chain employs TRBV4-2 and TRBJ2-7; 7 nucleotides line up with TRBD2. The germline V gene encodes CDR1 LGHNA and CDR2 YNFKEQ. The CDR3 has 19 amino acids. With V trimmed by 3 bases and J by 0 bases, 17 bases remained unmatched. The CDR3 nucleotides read TGTGCCAGCAGCCAGGAGTTGGGAGCGGGGACGATAACCTCCTACGAGCAGTACTTC. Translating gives CASSQELGAGTITSYEQYF.

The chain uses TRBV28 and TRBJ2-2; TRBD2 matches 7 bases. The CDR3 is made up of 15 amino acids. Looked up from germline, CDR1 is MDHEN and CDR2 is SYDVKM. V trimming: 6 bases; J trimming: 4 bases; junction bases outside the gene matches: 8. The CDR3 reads CASRSVGGSTGELFF. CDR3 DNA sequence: TGTGCCAGCAGATCAGTGGGGGGGAGCACCGGGGAGCTGTTTTTT. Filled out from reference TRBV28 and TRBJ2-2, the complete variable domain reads DVKVTQSSRYLVKRTGEKVFLECVQDMDHENMFWYRQDPGLGLRLIYFSYDVKMKEKGDIPEGYSVSREKKERFSLILESASTNQTSMYLCASRSVGGSTGELFFGEGSRLTVL.

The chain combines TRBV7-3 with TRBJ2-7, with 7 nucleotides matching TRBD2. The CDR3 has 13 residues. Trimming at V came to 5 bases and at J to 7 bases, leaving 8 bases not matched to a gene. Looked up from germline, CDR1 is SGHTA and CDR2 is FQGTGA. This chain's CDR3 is CASSPWEGGEQYF. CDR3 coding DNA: TGTGCCAGCAGCCCCTGGGAGGGCGGGGAGCAGTACTTC.

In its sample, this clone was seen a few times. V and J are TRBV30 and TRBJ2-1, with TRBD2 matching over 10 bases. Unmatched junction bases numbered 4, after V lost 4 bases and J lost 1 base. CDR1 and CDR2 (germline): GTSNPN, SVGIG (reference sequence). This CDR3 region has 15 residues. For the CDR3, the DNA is TGTGCCTGGACTTTAGCGGGGGGATCCTACAATGAGCAGTTCTTC. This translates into CAWTLAGGSYNEQFF.

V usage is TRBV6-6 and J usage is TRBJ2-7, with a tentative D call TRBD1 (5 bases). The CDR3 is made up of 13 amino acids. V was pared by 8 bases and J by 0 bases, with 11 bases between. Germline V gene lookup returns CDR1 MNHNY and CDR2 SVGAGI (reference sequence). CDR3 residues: CASGQDNSYEQYF. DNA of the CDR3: TGTGCCAGCGGGCAGGACAACTCCTACGAGCAGTACTTC.

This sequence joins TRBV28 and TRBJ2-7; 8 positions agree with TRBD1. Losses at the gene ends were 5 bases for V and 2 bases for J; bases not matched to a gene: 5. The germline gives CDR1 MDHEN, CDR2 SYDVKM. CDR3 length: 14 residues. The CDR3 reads CASSNRQGPYEQYF. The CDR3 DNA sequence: TGTGCCAGCAGTAACCGACAGGGGCCCTACGAGCAGTACTTC.

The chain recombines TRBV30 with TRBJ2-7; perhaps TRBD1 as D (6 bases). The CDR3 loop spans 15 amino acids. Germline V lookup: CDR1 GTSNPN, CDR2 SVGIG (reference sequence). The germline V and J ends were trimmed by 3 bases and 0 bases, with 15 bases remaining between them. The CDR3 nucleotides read TGTGCCTGGAGCCTACTCGACAGGAGCTCCTACGAGCAGTACTTC. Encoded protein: CAWSLLDRSSYEQYF.

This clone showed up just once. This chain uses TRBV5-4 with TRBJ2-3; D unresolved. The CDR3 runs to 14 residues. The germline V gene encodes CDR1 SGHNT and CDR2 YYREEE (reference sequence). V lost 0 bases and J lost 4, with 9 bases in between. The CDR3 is CASSLEAMADTQYF. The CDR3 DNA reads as TGTGCCAGCAGCTTGGAAGCGATGGCAGATACGCAGTATTTT.

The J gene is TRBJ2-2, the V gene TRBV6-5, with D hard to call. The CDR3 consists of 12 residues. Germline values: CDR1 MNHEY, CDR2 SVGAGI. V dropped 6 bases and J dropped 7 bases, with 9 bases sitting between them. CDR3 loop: CASRRIGGELFF. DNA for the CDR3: TGTGCCAGCAGGAGGATTGGCGGGGAGCTGTTTTTT.

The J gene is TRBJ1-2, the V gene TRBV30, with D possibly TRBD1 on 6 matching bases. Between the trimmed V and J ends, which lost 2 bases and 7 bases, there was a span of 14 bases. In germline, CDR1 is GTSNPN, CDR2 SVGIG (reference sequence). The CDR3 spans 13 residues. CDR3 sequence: CAWSLGHSGGYTF. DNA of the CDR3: TGTGCCTGGAGTCTGGGACATTCTGGTGGCTACACCTTC.

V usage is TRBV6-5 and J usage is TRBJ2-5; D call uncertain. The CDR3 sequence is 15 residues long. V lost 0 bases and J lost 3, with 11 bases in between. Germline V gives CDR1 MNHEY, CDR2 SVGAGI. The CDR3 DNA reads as TGTGCCAGCAGTTACTCGAGTGTTCTGGAAGAGACCCAGTACTTC. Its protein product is CASSYSSVLEETQYF.

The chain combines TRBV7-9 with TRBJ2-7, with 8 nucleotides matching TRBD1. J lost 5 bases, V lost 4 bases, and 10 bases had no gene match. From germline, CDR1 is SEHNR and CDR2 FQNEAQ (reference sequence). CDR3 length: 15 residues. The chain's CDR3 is CASSYSGDRGHEQYF. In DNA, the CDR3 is TGTGCCAGCAGCTACTCCGGTGACAGGGGCCACGAGCAGTACTTC.

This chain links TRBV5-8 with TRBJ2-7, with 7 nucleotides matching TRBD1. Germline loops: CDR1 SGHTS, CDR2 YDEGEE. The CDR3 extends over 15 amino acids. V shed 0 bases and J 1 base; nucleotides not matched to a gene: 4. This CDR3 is CASSLAQGRSYEQYF. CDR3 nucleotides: TGTGCCAGCAGCTTGGCACAGGGGCGATCCTACGAGCAGTACTTC.